Each of the 10 T cell receptor beta chains below was sequenced from the same sample in a study of regulatory T cells in long-lasting Graves disease. The time point here: newly diagnosed GD, antithyroid drugs for less than 3 months. Following extraction of RNA from PBMCs, that RNA was used to make the TCR library. Researchers made TCR beta libraries by using iRepertoire HTBI primers and running Arm-PCR on CDR3 regions. MiXCR was run by TCRdb on the multiplex PCR reads, yielding one entry per CDR3 protein. The sample gives about 540,000 distinct CDR3 sequences, about 13% of which show up once; under 10% is in the top ten. These data also formed part of another study, on T cells in Graves' hyperthyroidism and ophthalmopathy.

Material: peripheral blood mononuclear cells (PBMCs), obtained at new diagnosis, from a patient treated with antithyroid drugs. Every receptor here comes from a man aged 25-45 years with Graves disease.

This clonotype was seen at least ten times. The chain carries TRBV12-3 or TRBV12-4 and TRBJ1-2; D remains ambiguous. The CDR3 is 13 residues long. Trimming took 2 bases from V and 8 from J, leaving 12 bases between them. The CDR3 sequence is CASSLNDDGGYTF. DNA for the CDR3: TGTGCCAGCAGTTTAAACGATGACGGGGGCTACACCTTC.

This clonotype came up many times. The chain uses TRBV3-1 and TRBJ1-1, with D possibly matching TRBD1 (6 bases). V dropped 5 bases and J dropped 3 bases, with 22 bases sitting between them. Germline V gene lookup returns CDR1 LGHDT and CDR2 YNNKEL (reference sequence). The CDR3 contains 17 residues. The CDR3, as DNA: TGTGCCAGCAGCGGGTACAGGGCCCCCAAGATTGACACTGAAGCTTTCTTT. It translates to CASSGYRAPKIDTEAFF.

Turning to this clonotype: This may come from a read error, since a much larger clone is one base off. The chain recombines TRBV30 with TRBJ1-1, with D possibly TRBD1 on 6 matching bases. From germline, CDR1 is GTSNPN and CDR2 SVGIG (reference sequence). This CDR3 has 14 amino acids. Trimming shortened V by 0 bases and J by 0 bases, and 8 bases separated the two germline ends. The chain's CDR3 is CAWSVPGVNTEAFF. The CDR3 nucleotides are TGTGCCTGGAGTGTACCAGGGGTGAACACTGAAGCTTTCTTT.

At least ten counts were recorded for this clonotype. The J gene is TRBJ2-7, the V gene TRBV6-1, with TRBD1 matching 11 bases. With V trimmed by 8 bases and J by 2 bases, 8 bases remained unmatched. The germline V gene has CDR1 MNHNS and CDR2 SASEGT. The CDR3 length is 15 residues. CDR3: CASQRTGGSTYEQYF. Here the CDR3 DNA reads TGTGCCAGCCAAAGGACAGGGGGCTCCACCTACGAGCAGTACTTC.

Points on this clonotype: A clone one base away is much larger, so this may be a read error. The final CDR3 position lacks the conserved phenylalanine or tryptophan, pointing to a likely read error. The V gene is TRBV6-1, the J gene TRBJ1-3; D not certain. V lost 0 bases to trimming and J lost 1 base, with 10 bases between them. Germline CDR1 is MNHNS and CDR2 is SASEGT. The CDR3 totals 16 residues. CDR3 sequence: CASSEAAVFSGNTIYL. CDR3 nucleotides: TGTGCCAGCAGTGAAGCGGCAGTTTTTTCTGGAAACACCATATATCTT.

The sample holds many counts of this clonotype. The chain links TRBV24-1 to TRBJ2-5; D ambiguous. CDR1 is KGHDR and CDR2 is SFDVKD in the germline V gene. Trimming shortened V by 2 bases and J by 5 bases, and 8 bases separated the two germline ends. This CDR3 is 13 amino acids long. CDR3 residues: CATSDYVKETQYF. CDR3 sequence (DNA): TGTGCCACCAGTGATTACGTGAAGGAGACCCAGTACTTC.

Many counts were recorded for this clonotype. The chain combines TRBV12-3 or TRBV12-4 with TRBJ1-4, with D unresolved. The germline V and J ends were trimmed by 4 bases and 8 bases, with 8 bases remaining between them. The CDR3 runs 12 residues. The CDR3: CASSSPWEKLFF. In DNA form, the CDR3 reads TGTGCCAGCAGTTCCCCTTGGGAAAAACTGTTTTTT.

A few counts support this clonotype. The rearrangement joins TRBV27 to TRBJ2-3, with 11 bases aligning to TRBD2. The CDR3 runs to 14 residues. Trimming at V came to 6 bases and at J to 7 bases, leaving 6 bases not matched to a gene. Germline assignment: CDR1 MNHEY and CDR2 SMNVEV (reference sequence). The CDR3, as DNA: TGTGCCAGCAGGAAGACTAGCGGGGCCTATACGCAGTATTTT. As protein: CASRKTSGAYTQYF.

This clonotype was detected ten times or more. The rearrangement links TRBV29-1 to TRBJ2-5; weak D call: TRBD2 (6 bases). Germline V gene sequence: CDR1 SQVTM, CDR2 ANQGSEA. The V end lost 2 bases, the J end lost 3 bases, and 10 bases lay between the germline ends. This CDR3 has 13 amino acids. CDR3 protein: CSVEPWGEETQYF. The CDR3 region has the DNA TGCAGCGTTGAACCGTGGGGGGAAGAGACCCAGTACTTC.

This clonotype was counted only a few times. The gene calls are TRBV29-1 and TRBJ2-2, with D hard to call. Per the germline V gene, CDR1 is SQVTM and CDR2 is ANQGSEA. With 2 bases removed from V and 6 bases from J, the gap between germline ends came to 13 bases. The CDR3 has 14 residues. CDR3 amino acids: CSVELGQGPGELFF. CDR3 nucleotide sequence: TGCAGCGTTGAACTGGGCCAAGGGCCCGGGGAGCTGTTTTTT.